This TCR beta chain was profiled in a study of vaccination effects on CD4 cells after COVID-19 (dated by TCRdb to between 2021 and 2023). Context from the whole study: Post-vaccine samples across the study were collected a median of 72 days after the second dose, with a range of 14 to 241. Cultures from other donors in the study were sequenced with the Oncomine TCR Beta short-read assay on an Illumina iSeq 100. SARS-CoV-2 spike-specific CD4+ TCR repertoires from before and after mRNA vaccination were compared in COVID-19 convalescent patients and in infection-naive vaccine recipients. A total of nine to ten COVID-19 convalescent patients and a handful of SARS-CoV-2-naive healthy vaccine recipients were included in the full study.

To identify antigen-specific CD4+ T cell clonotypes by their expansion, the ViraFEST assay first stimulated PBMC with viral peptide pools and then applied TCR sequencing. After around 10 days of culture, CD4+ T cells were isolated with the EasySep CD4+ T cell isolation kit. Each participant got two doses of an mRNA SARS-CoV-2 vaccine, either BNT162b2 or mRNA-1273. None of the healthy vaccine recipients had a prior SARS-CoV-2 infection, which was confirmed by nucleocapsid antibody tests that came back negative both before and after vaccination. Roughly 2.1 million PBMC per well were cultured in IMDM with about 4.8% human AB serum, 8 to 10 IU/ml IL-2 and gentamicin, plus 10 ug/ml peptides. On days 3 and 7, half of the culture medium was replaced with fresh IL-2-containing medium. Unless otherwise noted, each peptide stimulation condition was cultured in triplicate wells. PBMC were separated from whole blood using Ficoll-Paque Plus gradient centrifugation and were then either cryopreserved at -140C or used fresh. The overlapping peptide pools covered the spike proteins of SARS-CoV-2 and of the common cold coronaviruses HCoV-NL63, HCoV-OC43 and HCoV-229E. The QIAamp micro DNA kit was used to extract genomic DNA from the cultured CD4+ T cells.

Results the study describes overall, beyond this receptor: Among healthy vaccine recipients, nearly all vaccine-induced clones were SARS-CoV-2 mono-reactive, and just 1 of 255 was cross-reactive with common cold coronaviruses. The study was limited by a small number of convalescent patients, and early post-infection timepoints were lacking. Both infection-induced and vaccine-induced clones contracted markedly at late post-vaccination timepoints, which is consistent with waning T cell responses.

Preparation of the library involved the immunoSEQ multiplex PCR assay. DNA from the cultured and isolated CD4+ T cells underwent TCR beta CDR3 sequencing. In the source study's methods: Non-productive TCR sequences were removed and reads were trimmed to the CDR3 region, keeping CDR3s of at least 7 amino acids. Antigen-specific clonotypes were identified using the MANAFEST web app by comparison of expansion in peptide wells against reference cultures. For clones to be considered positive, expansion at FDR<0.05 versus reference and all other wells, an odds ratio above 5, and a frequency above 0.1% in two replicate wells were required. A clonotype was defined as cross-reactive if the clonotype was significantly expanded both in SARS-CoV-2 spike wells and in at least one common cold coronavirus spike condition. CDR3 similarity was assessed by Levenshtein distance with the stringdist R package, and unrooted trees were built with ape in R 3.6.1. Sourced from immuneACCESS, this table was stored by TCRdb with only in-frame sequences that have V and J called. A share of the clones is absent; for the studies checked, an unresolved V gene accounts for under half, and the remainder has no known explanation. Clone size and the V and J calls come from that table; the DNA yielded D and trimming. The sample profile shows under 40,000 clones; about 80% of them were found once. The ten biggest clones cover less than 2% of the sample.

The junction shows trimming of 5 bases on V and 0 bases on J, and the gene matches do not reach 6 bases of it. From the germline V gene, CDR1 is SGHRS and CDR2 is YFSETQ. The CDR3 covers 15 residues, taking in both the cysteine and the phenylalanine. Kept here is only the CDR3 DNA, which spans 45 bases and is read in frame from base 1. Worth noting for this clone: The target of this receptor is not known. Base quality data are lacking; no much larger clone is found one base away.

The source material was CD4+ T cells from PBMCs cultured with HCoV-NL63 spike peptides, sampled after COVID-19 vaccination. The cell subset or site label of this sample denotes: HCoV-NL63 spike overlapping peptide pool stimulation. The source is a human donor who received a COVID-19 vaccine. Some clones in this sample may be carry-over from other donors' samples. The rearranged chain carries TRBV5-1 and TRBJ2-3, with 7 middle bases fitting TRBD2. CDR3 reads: CASRYGGSSTDTQYF. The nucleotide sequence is TGCGCCAGCAGATACGGGGGGTCAAGCACAGATACGCAGTATTTT.